This paragraph reports one TCR beta chain. Its specificity is not known. The record originates from a study of long-term antiretroviral therapy in people with HIV. Germline V lookup: CDR1 SNHLY, CDR2 FYNNEI. This CDR3 comprises 14 residues. Trimming took off 3 bases at V and 3 bases at J, with 12 bases between the two ends. Survey-level immunoSEQ v3.0 assays were run. Using immunoSEQ multiplex PCR, the repertoire was profiled, and TCRdb retains in-frame clones only, with some absent. Of 30,000 to 40,000 clones in the sample, about 80% are singletons; the top ten hold roughly 7.2%. Broader study findings: ART adherence, viral resistance and therapy changes went undocumented. Regardless of time point, clones expanded before ART dominated the repertoire. Transplant donor controls retained higher diversity, though diversity increased after ART.

The chain is built from TRBV2 and TRBJ2-7, with D perhaps matching TRBD1 (6 bases). The sequencing used unsorted PBMCs, collected 2 years after starting antiretroviral therapy. This TCR was sampled from a woman in her forties or fifties with HIV. Here the CDR3 DNA reads TGTGCCAGCAGTGATATAAGGACAGACTACGAGCAGTACTTC. Its protein is CASSDIRTDYEQYF.